The 32 T cell receptor beta chains below come from one sample, sequenced in a study of blood T cell repertoires in COVID-19. Profiled with immunoSEQ multiplex PCR; TCRdb holds only in-frame clones, not every one. The data contain about 120,000 clones, 70% to 85% of them singletons. The sequenced sample was peripheral blood. The receptors stem from a middle-aged man with acute or convalescent COVID-19.

V gene TRBV7-3 combines with J gene TRBJ2-3; 10 bases align to TRBD1. The CDR3 sequence is 16 residues long. Looked up from germline, CDR1 is SGHTA and CDR2 is FQGTGA. V gave up 0 bases and J gave up 2 bases; unmatched junction bases: 2. DNA for the CDR3: TGTGCCAGCAGCTTAACCGGGACAGGGGCCACAGATACGCAGTATTTT. Translated, it gives CASSLTGTGATDTQYF.

The gene calls are TRBV27 and TRBJ2-3; D remains ambiguous. Trimming removed 5 bases at V and 0 bases at J, with 12 bases between. The CDR3 sequence is 15 residues long. Germline CDR1 is MNHEY and CDR2 is SMNVEV (reference sequence). Written as DNA, the CDR3 is TGTGCCAGCAGTCCCCGAAGCATAAGCACAGATACGCAGTATTTT. This translates into CASSPRSISTDTQYF.

The rearrangement joins TRBV2 to TRBJ1-1; the D is unclear. This CDR3 is 12 amino acids long. Germline lookup yields CDR1 SNHLY and CDR2 FYNNEI. V shed 4 bases and J shed 3 bases, with 6 bases lying between them. This CDR3 is CASSVRDTEAFF. CDR3 coding DNA: TGTGCCAGCAGTGTGAGGGACACTGAAGCTTTCTTT.

The V gene is TRBV5-1, the J gene TRBJ1-3; no clear D gene. The germline V gene encodes CDR1 SGHRS and CDR2 YFSETQ. The CDR3 runs to 16 residues. V was clipped by 0 bases and J by 0 bases, with 10 bases between them. The CDR3 DNA follows: TGCGCCAGCAGCTTGGGGACCGGGAACTCTGGAAACACCATATATTTT. This gives the protein CASSLGTGNSGNTIYF. The full variable domain, rest sourced from reference TRBV5-1 and TRBJ1-3, is KAGVTQTPRYLIKTRGQQVTLSCSPISGHRSVSWYQQTPGQGLQFLFEYFSETQRNKGNFPGRFSGRQFSNSRSEMNVSTLELGDSALYLCASSLGTGNSGNTIYFGEGSWLTVV.

V and J are TRBV7-3 and TRBJ2-3; 9 nucleotides align to TRBD2. The CDR3 spans 15 residues. V lost 4 bases to trimming and J lost 4 bases; unmatched junction nucleotides: 6. From germline, CDR1 is SGHTA and CDR2 FQGTGA. CDR3 bases: TGTGCCAGCAGCTCCCTAGCGGGGACCCCAGATACGCAGTATTTT. Encoded protein: CASSSLAGTPDTQYF.

Only one count was recorded for this clone. The V and J genes are TRBV27 and TRBJ1-1, with TRBD1 matching over 7 bases. CDR3 size: 12 residues. The V segment lost 5 bases and the J segment 8 bases; nucleotides outside the gene matches: 5. In germline, CDR1 is MNHEY, CDR2 SMNVEV (reference sequence). The CDR3 bases are TGTGCCAGCAGTGTACAGGGGAGGGAAGCTTTCTTT. Protein sequence: CASSVQGREAFF.

This clone was counted a single time. CDR3 amino acids: CASSQDHNTEAFF. The CDR3, as DNA: TGTGCCAGCAGCCAAGACCATAACACTGAAGCTTTCTTT. This chain links TRBV4-2 with TRBJ1-1; D remains unclear. There are 13 residues in the CDR3. CDR1 and CDR2 from the germline V gene are LGHNA and YNFKEQ. V was trimmed by 0 bases and J by 2 bases, leaving 4 bases between them.

V gene TRBV19 combines with J gene TRBJ1-6; D is uncertain. The CDR3 covers 13 residues. Trimming cost V 7 bases and J 6 bases, with 10 bases left between them. Germline loops: CDR1 LNHDA, CDR2 SQIVND (reference sequence). The CDR3 bases are TGTGCCAGTATCGGTGGGAGTAATTCACCCCTCCACTTT. It is translated as CASIGGSNSPLHF.

The chain combines TRBV9 with TRBJ2-7, with D tentatively TRBD1 (6 bases). V was trimmed by 1 base and J by 6 bases, leaving 14 bases between them. Germline values: CDR1 SGDLS, CDR2 YYNGEE. The CDR3 runs to 14 residues. Written as DNA, the CDR3 is TGTGCCAGCAGCGTAAGAGTTGAGGGGGTCGAGCAGTACTTC. This sequence encodes CASSVRVEGVEQYF.

This clone has a handful of counts. The V gene is TRBV5-4, the J gene TRBJ2-2, with 13 bases lining up with TRBD2. V was clipped by 2 bases and J by 5 bases; unmatched bases: 6. This CDR3 is 17 amino acids long. CDR1 is SGHNT, CDR2 YYREEE, per germline (reference sequence). The CDR3 DNA is TGTGCCAGCAGCTTCGGACTAGCGGGAGTGTTGACCGGGGAGCTGTTTTTT. It codes for CASSFGLAGVLTGELFF.

J is TRBJ2-7 and V is TRBV6-6; the D gene is possibly TRBD1 (5 bases). CDR1 and CDR2 from the germline V gene are MNHNY and SVGAGI (reference sequence). The CDR3 has 14 residues. V was trimmed by 5 bases and J by 5 bases, leaving 16 bases between them. CDR3 sequence reads: CASSLQEPRNEQYF. CDR3 sequence (DNA): TGTGCCAGCAGTCTACAGGAACCGCGTAACGAGCAGTACTTC.

A few counts support this clone. The chain joins TRBV20-1 to TRBJ2-5; D may be TRBD2 (6 bases). Germline V CDR1 and CDR2: DFQATT, SNEGSKA (reference sequence). The CDR3 loop spans 14 amino acids. V lost 3 bases, J lost 4 bases, and 15 bases lay in between. The chain's CDR3 is CSASLEGTAETQYF. DNA for the CDR3: TGCAGTGCTAGTCTGGAGGGAACTGCAGAGACCCAGTACTTC.

J is TRBJ1-6 and V is TRBV5-1, with 7 positions matching TRBD1. V was clipped by 3 bases and J by 0 bases; unmatched bases: 3. Germline CDR1 and CDR2: SGHRS and YFSETQ. The CDR3 loop spans 16 amino acids. CDR3: CASSSGQSSYNSPLHF. In DNA, the CDR3 is TGCGCCAGCAGCTCGGGACAGAGCTCCTATAATTCACCCCTCCACTTT.

The rearrangement joins TRBV6-4 to TRBJ2-2, with TRBD1 as a possible D gene (5 bases). The CDR3 spans 16 residues. Trimming stripped 2 bases from V and 4 bases from J, with 14 bases between. Germline CDR1 is MRHNA and CDR2 is SNTAGT. CDR3 protein: CASSDNWGDGTGELFF. CDR3 coding DNA: TGTGCCAGCAGTGACAATTGGGGCGACGGCACCGGGGAGCTGTTTTTT.

CDR3 in DNA: TGTGCCAGCAGCTTAGATGGTGGCAGGTACAATGAGCAGTTCTTC. Residues: CASSLDGGRYNEQFF. This rearrangement joins TRBV7-2 to TRBJ2-1; D remains unclear. CDR1 is SGHTA, CDR2 FQGNSA, per germline. This CDR3 is built from 15 residues. Trimming removed 1 base at V and 4 bases at J, with 11 bases between.

V and J are TRBV19 and TRBJ2-1, with TRBD2 identical over 14 bases. The J segment lost 6 bases and the V segment lost 6 bases, leaving 4 bases of the junction unmatched. The CDR3 has 15 amino acids. Per the germline V gene, CDR1 is LNHDA and CDR2 is SQIVND (reference sequence). The CDR3: CASRDGTSGGNEQFF. The CDR3 DNA reads as TGTGCCAGTAGGGACGGGACTAGCGGGGGCAATGAGCAGTTCTTC.

This chain joins TRBV2 and TRBJ2-7; 11 bases are shared with TRBD2. V was clipped by 6 bases and J by 5 bases; unmatched bases: 0. Germline V lookup: CDR1 SNHLY, CDR2 FYNNEI. The CDR3 runs 12 residues. The CDR3 nucleotides read TGTGCCAGCAGGACTAGCGGGAACGAGCAGTACTTC. As protein: CASRTSGNEQYF.

The chain is built from TRBV18 and TRBJ1-1; D unclear. This CDR3 region has 14 residues. Trimming stripped 4 bases from V and 3 bases from J, with 12 bases between. Per the germline V gene, CDR1 is KGHSH and CDR2 is LQKENI. The CDR3 loop is CASSRRRADTEAFF. In nucleotides, the CDR3 is TGTGCCAGCTCACGACGGAGGGCCGACACTGAAGCTTTCTTT.

The V gene is TRBV5-1, the J gene TRBJ1-6; 10 bases line up with TRBD1. The CDR3 extends over 16 amino acids. V was pared by 2 bases and J by 9 bases, with 8 bases of the junction left unmatched. The germline V gene has CDR1 SGHRS and CDR2 YFSETQ. This CDR3 is CASSFRDRGLGSPLHF. As DNA, the CDR3 is TGCGCCAGCAGCTTCCGGGACAGGGGTTTGGGTTCACCCCTCCACTTT.

The J gene is TRBJ2-7, the V gene TRBV18, with 7 bases lining up with TRBD1. CDR1 is KGHSH, CDR2 LQKENI, per germline. The CDR3 is made up of 13 amino acids. With 1 base clipped from V and 7 bases from J, the junction kept 4 bases outside the gene matches. CDR3 in DNA: TGTGCCAGCTCACCACTTGACAGGGTTGAGCAGTACTTC. Its protein product is CASSPLDRVEQYF.

This clone was picked up one time. The chain is built from TRBV6-1 and TRBJ2-1, with unresolved D. CDR3 size: 17 residues. CDR1 and CDR2 (germline): MNHNS, SASEGT. Trimming pared 3 bases from V and 4 bases from J, leaving 19 bases between. CDR3 nucleotide sequence: TGTGCCAGCAGTGAGGGCCTTTTTTGGGTCGTTTACAATGAGCAGTTCTTC. This codes for CASSEGLFWVVYNEQFF.

V is TRBV9 and J is TRBJ2-3; no reliable D call. CDR1 and CDR2 from the germline V gene are SGDLS and YYNGEE. The V end lost 3 bases, the J end lost 2 bases, and 4 bases lay between the germline ends. This CDR3 is 12 amino acids long. The CDR3 region is CASSALTDTQYF. The DNA for the CDR3 is TGTGCCAGCAGCGCCCTCACAGATACGCAGTATTTT.

The chain joins TRBV7-9 to TRBJ2-1, with 10 nucleotides matching TRBD1. This CDR3 is 15 amino acids long. Germline CDR1 reads SEHNR; CDR2 reads FQNEAQ (reference sequence). V lost 5 bases and J lost 6; bases outside the gene matches: 7. CDR3 loop: CASSRRDRGINEQFF. The CDR3 nucleotides are TGTGCCAGCAGCCGCCGGGACAGGGGCATCAATGAGCAGTTCTTC.

V is TRBV25-1 and J is TRBJ1-2, with a weak D call TRBD1 (6 bases). V lost 3 bases and J lost 8, with 25 bases in between. CDR3 size: 17 residues. In germline, CDR1 is MGHDK, CDR2 SYGVNS. This chain's CDR3 is CASSEGQGYDRTYGYTF. CDR3 nucleotide sequence: TGTGCCAGCAGTGAGGGGCAGGGGTACGATAGAACCTACGGCTACACCTTC.

The chain employs TRBV11-2 and TRBJ2-7, with D maybe TRBD2 (6 bases). CDR3 length equals 15 residues. Trimming left V 0 bases short and J 3 bases short, with 12 bases between. Germline values: CDR1 SGHAT, CDR2 FQNNGV. Written as DNA, the CDR3 is TGTGCCAGCAGCTTAGATCGGGGACTCTACTACGAGCAGTACTTC. Residues: CASSLDRGLYYEQYF.

CDR3 DNA sequence: TGCGCCAGCAGCCTAGGGACAGGGGTAAACATTCAGTACTTC. This encodes CASSLGTGVNIQYF. J is TRBJ2-4 and V is TRBV4-1; 10 bases map to TRBD1. The CDR3 runs to 14 residues. The germline CDR1 and CDR2 sequences are MGHRA and YSYEKL. V lost 4 bases to trimming and J lost 6 bases; unmatched junction nucleotides: 3.

This rearrangement joins TRBV5-4 to TRBJ2-2; 7 bases are a match to TRBD1. The CDR3 spans 15 residues. Unmatched junction bases numbered 3, after V lost 3 bases and J lost 1 base. The V gene's germline CDR1 is SGHNT and CDR2 YYREEE (reference sequence). The CDR3 here is CASSSGTENTGELFF. The CDR3 DNA is TGTGCCAGCAGCTCCGGGACAGAGAACACCGGGGAGCTGTTTTTT.

V and J are TRBV19 and TRBJ1-3; possible D gene TRBD1, 6 bases. This CDR3 comprises 15 residues. The ends were cut back, 10 bases at V and 1 base at J, with 17 bases in the middle. The germline V gene encodes CDR1 LNHDA and CDR2 SQIVND (reference sequence). The CDR3 region is CATVPTGSSGNTIYF. For the CDR3, the DNA is TGTGCCACCGTACCCACAGGGAGTTCTGGAAACACCATATATTTT. The full variable domain, rest sourced from reference TRBV19 and TRBJ1-3, is DGGITQSPKYLFRKEGQNVTLSCEQNLNHDAMYWYRQDPGQGLRLIYYSQIVNDFQKGDIAEGYSVSREKKESFPLTVTSAQKNPTAFYLCATVPTGSSGNTIYFGEGSWLTVV.

This chain joins TRBV9 and TRBJ1-5; D perhaps matches TRBD1 (5 bases). Germline CDR1 reads SGDLS; CDR2 reads YYNGEE. V was trimmed by 4 bases and J by 3 bases, leaving 14 bases between them. The CDR3 totals 15 residues. The CDR3 loop reads CASSSSGANNQPQHF. The CDR3 nucleotides are TGTGCCAGCAGCTCCAGTGGGGCGAACAATCAGCCCCAGCATTTT.

V is TRBV3-1 (or the pseudogene TRBV3-2) and J is TRBJ1-5; 10 nucleotides line up with TRBD1. Germline V gene data show CDR1 as LGHDT and CDR2 as YNNKEL (reference sequence). J gave up 6 bases and V 0 bases, and 8 bases lay outside the gene matches. This CDR3 comprises 17 residues. The CDR3: CASSQDFGQGETQPQHF. The CDR3 nucleotides read TGTGCCAGCAGCCAAGATTTTGGACAGGGGGAGACTCAGCCCCAGCATTTT.

The CDR3 nucleotides read TGCGCCAGCAGCCAAGACCCGACAGGGTTGAAGTTCTTC. Translating gives CASSQDPTGLKFF. V gene TRBV4-1 combines with J gene TRBJ2-1; 7 bases map to TRBD1. Losses at the gene ends were 0 bases for V and 14 bases for J; bases not matched to a gene: 7. Germline loops: CDR1 MGHRA, CDR2 YSYEKL. CDR3 length: 13 residues.

J is TRBJ1-2 and V is TRBV30, with 7 bases fitting TRBD1. The length of the CDR3 is 15 residues. V trimming: 4 bases; J trimming: 1 base; junction bases outside the gene matches: 9. CDR1 and CDR2 (germline): GTSNPN, SVGIG (reference sequence). The CDR3 nucleotides read TGTGCCTGGACCAGAGACAGGGCCCTTAACTATGGCTACACCTTC. It codes for CAWTRDRALNYGYTF.